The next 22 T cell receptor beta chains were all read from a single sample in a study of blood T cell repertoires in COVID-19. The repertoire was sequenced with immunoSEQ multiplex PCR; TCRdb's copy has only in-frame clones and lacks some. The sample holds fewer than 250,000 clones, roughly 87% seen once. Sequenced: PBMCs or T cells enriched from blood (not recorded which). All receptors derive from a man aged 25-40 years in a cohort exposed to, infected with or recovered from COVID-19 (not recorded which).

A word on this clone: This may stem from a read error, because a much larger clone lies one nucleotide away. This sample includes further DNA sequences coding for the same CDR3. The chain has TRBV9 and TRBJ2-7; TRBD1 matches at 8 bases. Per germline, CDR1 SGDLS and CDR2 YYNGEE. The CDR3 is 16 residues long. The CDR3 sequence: CASSFTAKTGAYEQYF. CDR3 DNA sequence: TGTGCCAGCAGCTTTACGGCCAAGACAGGGGCCTACGAGCAATACTTC.

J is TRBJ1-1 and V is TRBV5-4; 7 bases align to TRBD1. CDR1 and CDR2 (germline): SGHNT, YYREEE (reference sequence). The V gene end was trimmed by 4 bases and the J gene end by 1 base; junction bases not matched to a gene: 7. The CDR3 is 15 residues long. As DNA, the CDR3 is TGTGCCAGCAGCAAATCCGGGACAGAGAACACTGAAGCTTTCTTT. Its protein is CASSKSGTENTEAFF.

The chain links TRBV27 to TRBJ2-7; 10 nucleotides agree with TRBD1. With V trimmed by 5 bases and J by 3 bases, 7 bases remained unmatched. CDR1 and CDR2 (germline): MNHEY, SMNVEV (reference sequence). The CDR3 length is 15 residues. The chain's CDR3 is CASSGGQGSNYEQYF. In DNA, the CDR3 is TGTGCCAGCAGTGGGGGACAGGGGTCTAACTACGAGCAGTACTTC.

The CDR3 nucleotides read TGTGCCAGCAGCTTTGGTCCTAGCGGGAGCGATGAGCAGTTCTTC. It translates to CASSFGPSGSDEQFF. The chain employs TRBV5-4 and TRBJ2-1; 10 positions agree with TRBD2. CDR1 is SGHNT, CDR2 YYREEE, per germline (reference sequence). After removal of 2 bases from V and 8 bases from J, the junction contained 7 bases not matched to a gene. This CDR3 contains 15 residues.

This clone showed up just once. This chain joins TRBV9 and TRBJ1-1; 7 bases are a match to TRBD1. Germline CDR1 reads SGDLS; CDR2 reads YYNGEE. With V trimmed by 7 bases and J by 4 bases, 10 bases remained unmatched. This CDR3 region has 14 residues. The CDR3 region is CASGTSGGSTEAFF. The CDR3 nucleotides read TGTGCCAGCGGGACTTCAGGGGGTAGCACTGAAGCTTTCTTT.

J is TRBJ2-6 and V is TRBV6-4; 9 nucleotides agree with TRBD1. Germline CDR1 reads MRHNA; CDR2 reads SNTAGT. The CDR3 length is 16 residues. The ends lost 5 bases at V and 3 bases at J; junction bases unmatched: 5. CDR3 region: CASSPGTGFGANVLTF. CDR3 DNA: TGTGCCAGCAGTCCCGGGACAGGGTTTGGGGCCAACGTCCTGACTTTC.

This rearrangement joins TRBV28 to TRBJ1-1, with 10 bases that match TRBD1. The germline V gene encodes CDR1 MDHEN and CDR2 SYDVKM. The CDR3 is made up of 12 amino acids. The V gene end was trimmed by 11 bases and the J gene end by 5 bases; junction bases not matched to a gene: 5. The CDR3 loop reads CAATGQGTEAFF. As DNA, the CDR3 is TGTGCCGCGACGGGACAGGGGACTGAAGCTTTCTTT.

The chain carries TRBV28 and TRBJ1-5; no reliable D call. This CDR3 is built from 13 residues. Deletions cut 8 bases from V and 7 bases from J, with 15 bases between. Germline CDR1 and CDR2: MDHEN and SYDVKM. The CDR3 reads CASEPTGNQPQHF. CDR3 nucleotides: TGTGCCAGCGAACCCACGGGGAACCAGCCCCAGCATTTT.

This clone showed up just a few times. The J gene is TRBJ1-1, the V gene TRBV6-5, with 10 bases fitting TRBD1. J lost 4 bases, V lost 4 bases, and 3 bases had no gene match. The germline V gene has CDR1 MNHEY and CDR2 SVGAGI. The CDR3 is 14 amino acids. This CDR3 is CASSFWTGGTEAFF. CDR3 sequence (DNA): TGTGCCAGCAGTTTCTGGACAGGGGGCACTGAAGCTTTCTTT.

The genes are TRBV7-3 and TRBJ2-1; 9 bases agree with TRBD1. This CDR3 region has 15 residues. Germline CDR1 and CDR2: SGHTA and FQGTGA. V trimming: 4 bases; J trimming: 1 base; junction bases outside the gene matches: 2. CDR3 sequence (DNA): TGTGCCAGCAGCTCCGGGACAGGGTCCTACAATGAGCAGTTCTTC. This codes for CASSSGTGSYNEQFF.

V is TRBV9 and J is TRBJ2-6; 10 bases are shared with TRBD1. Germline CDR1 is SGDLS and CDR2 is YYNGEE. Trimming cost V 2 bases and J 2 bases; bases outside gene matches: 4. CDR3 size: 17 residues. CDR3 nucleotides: TGTGCCAGCAGCGTTGGAGACAGGGGGCCTGGGGCCAACGTCCTGACTTTC. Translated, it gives CASSVGDRGPGANVLTF.

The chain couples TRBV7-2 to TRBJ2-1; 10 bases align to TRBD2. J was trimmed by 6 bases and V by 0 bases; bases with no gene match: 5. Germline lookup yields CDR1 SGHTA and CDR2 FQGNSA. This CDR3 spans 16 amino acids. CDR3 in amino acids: CASSLAASGRFNEQFF. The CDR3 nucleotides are TGTGCCAGCAGCTTAGCGGCTAGCGGGAGATTCAATGAGCAGTTCTTC.

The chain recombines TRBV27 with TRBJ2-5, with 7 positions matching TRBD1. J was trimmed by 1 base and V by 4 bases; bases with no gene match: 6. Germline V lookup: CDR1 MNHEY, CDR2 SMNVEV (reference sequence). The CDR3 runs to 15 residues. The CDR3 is CASSSWTGGQETQYF. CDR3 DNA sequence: TGTGCCAGCAGTTCATGGACAGGCGGCCAAGAGACCCAGTACTTC.

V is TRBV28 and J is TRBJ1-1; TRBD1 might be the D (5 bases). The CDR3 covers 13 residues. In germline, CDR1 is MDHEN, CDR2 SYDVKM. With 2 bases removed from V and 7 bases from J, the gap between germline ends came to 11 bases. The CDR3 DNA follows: TGTGCCAGCAGTTTACGGCAGGGAAGTGAAGCTTTCTTT. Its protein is CASSLRQGSEAFF.

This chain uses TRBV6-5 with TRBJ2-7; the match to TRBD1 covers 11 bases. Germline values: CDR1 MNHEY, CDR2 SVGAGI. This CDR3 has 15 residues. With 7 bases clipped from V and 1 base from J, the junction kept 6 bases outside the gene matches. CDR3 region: CASTQGTGGSYEQYF. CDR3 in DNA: TGTGCCAGCACCCAAGGGACAGGGGGATCCTACGAGCAGTACTTC.

CDR3 in DNA: TGCGCCAGCAGCCGACAGGGGCAAAACTATGGCTACACCTTC. Translation gives CASSRQGQNYGYTF. The chain has TRBV4-1 and TRBJ1-2; TRBD1 agrees at 8 bases. V shed 4 bases and J 2 bases; nucleotides not matched to a gene: 3. This CDR3 region has 14 residues. Germline CDR1 is MGHRA and CDR2 is YSYEKL.

In nucleotides, the CDR3 is TGTGCCAGCAGCTTCTCCAGGGTAGGAACTGAAGCTTTCTTT. Translation: CASSFSRVGTEAFF. The chain couples TRBV7-9 to TRBJ1-1; perhaps TRBD1 as D (5 bases). Germline V gene data show CDR1 as SEHNR and CDR2 as FQNEAQ (reference sequence). The CDR3 loop spans 14 amino acids. Trimming pared 3 bases from V and 5 bases from J, leaving 13 bases between. Complete variable domain (other parts from reference TRBV7-9 and TRBJ1-1): DTGVSQNPRHKITKRGQNVTFRCDPISEHNRLYWYRQTLGQGPEFLTYFQNEAQLEKSRLLSDRFSAERPKGSFSTLEIQRTEQGDSAMYLCASSFSRVGTEAFFGQGTRLTVV.

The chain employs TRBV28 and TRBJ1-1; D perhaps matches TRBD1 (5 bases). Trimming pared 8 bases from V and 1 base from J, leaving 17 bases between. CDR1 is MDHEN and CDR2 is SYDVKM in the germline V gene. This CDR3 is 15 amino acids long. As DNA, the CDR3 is TGTGCCAGCCGTCTACTACAGGACAAGAACACTGAAGCTTTCTTT. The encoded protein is CASRLLQDKNTEAFF. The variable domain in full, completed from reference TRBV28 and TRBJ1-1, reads DVKVTQSSRYLVKRTGEKVFLECVQDMDHENMFWYRQDPGLGLRLIYFSYDVKMKEKGDIPEGYSVSREKKERFSLILESASTNQTSMYLCASRLLQDKNTEAFFGQGTRLTVV.

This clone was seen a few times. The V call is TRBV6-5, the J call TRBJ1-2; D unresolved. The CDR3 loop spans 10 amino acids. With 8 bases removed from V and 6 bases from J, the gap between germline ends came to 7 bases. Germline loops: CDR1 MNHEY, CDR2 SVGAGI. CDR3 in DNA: TGTGCCAGCGATAGCAATGGCTACACCTTC. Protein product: CASDSNGYTF.

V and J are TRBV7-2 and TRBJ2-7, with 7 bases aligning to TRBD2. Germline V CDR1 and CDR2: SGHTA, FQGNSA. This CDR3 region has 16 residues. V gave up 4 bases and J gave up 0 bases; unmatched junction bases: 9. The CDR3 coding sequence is TGTGCCAGCAGCTCCTCCACCCGACTAGCCTCCTACGAGCAGTACTTC. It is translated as CASSSSTRLASYEQYF.

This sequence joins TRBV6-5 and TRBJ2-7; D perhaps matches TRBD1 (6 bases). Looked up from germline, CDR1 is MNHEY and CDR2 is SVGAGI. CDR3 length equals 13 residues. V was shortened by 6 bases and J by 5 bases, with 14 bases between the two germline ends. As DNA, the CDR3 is TGTGCCAGCAGGAGGCAACAGGGAAACGAGCAGTACTTC. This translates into CASRRQQGNEQYF.

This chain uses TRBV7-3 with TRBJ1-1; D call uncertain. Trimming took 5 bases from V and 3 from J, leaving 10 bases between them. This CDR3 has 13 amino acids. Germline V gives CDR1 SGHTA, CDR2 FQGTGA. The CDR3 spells CASSLDTYTEAFF. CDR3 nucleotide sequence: TGTGCCAGCAGCCTCGACACCTACACTGAAGCTTTCTTT.